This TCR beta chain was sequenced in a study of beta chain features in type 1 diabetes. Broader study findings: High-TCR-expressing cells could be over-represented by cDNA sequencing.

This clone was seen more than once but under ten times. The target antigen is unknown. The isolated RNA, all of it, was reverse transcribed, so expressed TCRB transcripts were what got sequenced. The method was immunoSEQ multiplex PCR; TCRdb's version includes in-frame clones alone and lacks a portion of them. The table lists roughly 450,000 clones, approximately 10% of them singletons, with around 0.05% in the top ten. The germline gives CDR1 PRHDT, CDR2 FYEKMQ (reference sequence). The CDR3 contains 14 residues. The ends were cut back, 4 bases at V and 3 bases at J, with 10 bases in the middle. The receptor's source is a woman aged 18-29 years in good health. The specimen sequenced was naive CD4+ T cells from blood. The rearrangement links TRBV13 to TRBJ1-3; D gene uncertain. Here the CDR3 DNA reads TGTGCCAGCAGCTACCGTAAGGGTGGAAACACCATATATTTT. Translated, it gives CASSYRKGGNTIYF. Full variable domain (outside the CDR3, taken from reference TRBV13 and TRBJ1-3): AAGVIQSPRHLIKEKRETATLKCYPIPRHDTVYWYQQGPGQDPQFLISFYEKMQSDKGSIPDRFSAQQFSDYHSELNMSSLELGDSALYFCASSYRKGGNTIYFGEGSWLTVV.